One sample yielded the 21 T cell receptor beta chains listed below, sequenced in a study of blood T cell repertoires in COVID-19. The method was immunoSEQ multiplex PCR; TCRdb's version includes in-frame clones alone and lacks a portion of them. The data contain roughly 200,000 clones, about 85% of them seen just once; the ten biggest clones take up roughly a tenth. Sequenced material: peripheral blood. All receptors come from a woman between 45 and 60 years old with COVID-19, enrolled during active disease.

The chain carries TRBV28 and TRBJ1-1, with D hard to call. Deletions cut 2 bases from V and 11 bases from J, with 12 bases between. Germline V gene sequence: CDR1 MDHEN, CDR2 SYDVKM. The CDR3 is 12 residues long. The CDR3 DNA sequence: TGTGCCAGCAGTTTACCGCCGGGAACGGCTTTCTTT. It yields the protein CASSLPPGTAFF.

This clone has only a few counts. This sequence joins TRBV6-6 and TRBJ1-1; weak D call: TRBD1 (6 bases). The CDR3 runs 14 residues. Germline V lookup: CDR1 MNHNY, CDR2 SVGAGI (reference sequence). With 5 bases removed from V and 11 bases from J, the gap between germline ends came to 21 bases. CDR3 nucleotide sequence: TGTGCCAGCAGTGAGACCGGGACATTCGGCGCGGCTTTCTTT. Translated: CASSETGTFGAAFF.

This chain connects TRBV9 to TRBJ2-2; D not certain. Germline V CDR1 and CDR2: SGDLS, YYNGEE. The CDR3 covers 16 residues. The V end lost 4 bases, the J end lost 3 bases, and 16 bases lay between the germline ends. The CDR3 DNA reads TGTGCCAGCAGCTCCAGACACCGCCCATACACCGGGGAGCTGTTTTTT. Its protein is CASSSRHRPYTGELFF.

V and J are TRBV5-1 and TRBJ2-3; 8 positions match TRBD1. This CDR3 comprises 14 residues. Germline V gives CDR1 SGHRS, CDR2 YFSETQ. The ends lost 0 bases at V and 4 bases at J; junction bases unmatched: 1. CDR3 sequence (DNA): TGCGCCAGCAGCTTGGCAGGGGGCGCAGATACGCAGTATTTT. Translating it yields CASSLAGGADTQYF.

V usage is TRBV5-1 and J usage is TRBJ1-2; a possible D gene is TRBD1 (5 bases). The CDR3 spans 14 residues. From germline, CDR1 is SGHRS and CDR2 YFSETQ. V was trimmed by 2 bases and J by 3 bases, leaving 11 bases between them. The CDR3 nucleotides read TGCGCCAGCAGCTTCTGGGGGGGAGACTATGGCTACACCTTC. Residues: CASSFWGGDYGYTF. Full variable domain (outside the CDR3, taken from reference TRBV5-1 and TRBJ1-2): KAGVTQTPRYLIKTRGQQVTLSCSPISGHRSVSWYQQTPGQGLQFLFEYFSETQRNKGNFPGRFSGRQFSNSRSEMNVSTLELGDSALYLCASSFWGGDYGYTFGSGTRLTVV.

The chain employs TRBV5-1 and TRBJ2-1, with 7 nucleotides matching TRBD1. The V segment lost 4 bases and the J segment 7 bases; nucleotides outside the gene matches: 11. Germline loops: CDR1 SGHRS, CDR2 YFSETQ. This CDR3 is built from 15 residues. CDR3 sequence: CASSAEIYRGNEQFF. The CDR3 bases are TGCGCCAGCAGCGCGGAAATCTACAGGGGAAATGAGCAGTTCTTC.

The chain is built from TRBV30 and TRBJ1-6; 7 bases agree with TRBD1. The CDR3 is 17 amino acids. CDR1 is GTSNPN and CDR2 is SVGIG in the germline V gene (reference sequence). The junction had 14 bases not matched to a gene; V was cut back by 0 bases and J by 9 bases. CDR3 sequence: CAWSVEGKQGFGSPLHF. CDR3 in DNA: TGTGCCTGGAGTGTAGAGGGGAAACAGGGGTTCGGTTCACCCCTCCACTTT. The variable domain in full, completed from reference TRBV30 and TRBJ1-6, reads SQTIHQWPATLVQPVGSPLSLECTVEGTSNPNLYWYRQAAGRGLQLLFYSVGIGQISSEVPQNLSASRPQDRQFILSSKKLLLSDSGFYLCAWSVEGKQGFGSPLHFGNGTRLTVT.

The chain is built from TRBV5-1 and TRBJ1-1, with TRBD1 matching over 9 bases. The CDR3 contains 17 residues. Losses at the gene ends were 5 bases for V and 4 bases for J; bases not matched to a gene: 15. Per the germline V gene, CDR1 is SGHRS and CDR2 is YFSETQ. In DNA, the CDR3 is TGCGCCAGCAGACGCGGGACAGGGCCCATTGGGCGCACTGAAGCTTTCTTT. It yields the protein CASRRGTGPIGRTEAFF. Looking up the rest from reference TRBV5-1 and TRBJ1-1 gives the full variable domain: KAGVTQTPRYLIKTRGQQVTLSCSPISGHRSVSWYQQTPGQGLQFLFEYFSETQRNKGNFPGRFSGRQFSNSRSEMNVSTLELGDSALYLCASRRGTGPIGRTEAFFGQGTRLTVV.

The V and J genes are TRBV7-2 and TRBJ2-1; 9 positions match TRBD2. The V gene's germline CDR1 is SGHTA and CDR2 FQGNSA. This CDR3 region has 16 residues. With 1 base clipped from V and 6 bases from J, the junction kept 7 bases outside the gene matches. The DNA for the CDR3 is TGTGCCAGCAGCTTAGGCGGGGGGGCCAAGAGCAATGAGCAGTTCTTC. Translated, it gives CASSLGGGAKSNEQFF.

The rearrangement uses TRBV7-3 and TRBJ1-1, with D tentatively TRBD1 (5 bases). The CDR3 runs to 13 residues. With 8 bases removed from V and 5 bases from J, the gap between germline ends came to 15 bases. Germline V lookup: CDR1 SGHTA, CDR2 FQGTGA. The CDR3, as DNA: TGTGCCAGCTCCCGCGAACGGGGGACTGAAGCTTTCTTT. Translating it yields CASSRERGTEAFF.

The V gene is TRBV6-5, the J gene TRBJ2-7; D is possibly TRBD1 (6 bases). Germline CDR1 MNHEY, CDR2 SVGAGI. V shed 6 bases and J shed 2 bases, with 14 bases lying between them. This CDR3 is built from 14 residues. CDR3 region: CASSRTASTYEQYF. The CDR3 DNA reads TGTGCCAGCAGCCGGACAGCCAGCACCTACGAGCAGTACTTC.

This clone has only one observation. This chain uses TRBV9 with TRBJ2-1; TRBD1 matches 10 bases. This CDR3 is built from 16 residues. Germline trimming cut 4 bases from V and 10 bases from J; bases unmatched to any gene: 14. CDR1 and CDR2 (germline): SGDLS, YYNGEE. The CDR3 nucleotides are TGTGCCAGCAGCCCAAGGGACAGGGGAGGAATGGGGGAGCAGTTCTTC. Its translation is CASSPRDRGGMGEQFF.

This clone has more than one count but fewer than ten. J is TRBJ1-5 and V is TRBV18, with TRBD1 matching over 8 bases. Per germline, CDR1 KGHSH and CDR2 LQKENI. This CDR3 has 16 residues. V lost 5 bases, J lost 6 bases, and 12 bases stayed unmatched. CDR3 amino acids: CASSSDTGTGGQPQHF. The CDR3 bases are TGTGCCAGCTCATCTGACACCGGGACAGGTGGTCAGCCCCAGCATTTT.

The chain uses TRBV28 and TRBJ1-3; D is possibly TRBD1 (5 bases). In germline, CDR1 is MDHEN, CDR2 SYDVKM. The CDR3 length is 16 residues. The V and J ends lost 2 bases and 4 bases respectively, with 15 bases between them. The CDR3 bases are TGTGCCAGCAGTTTAGGAAGGTGGGGCAGGGGAAACACCATATATTTT. It encodes CASSLGRWGRGNTIYF.

This chain connects TRBV15 to TRBJ1-1; D ambiguous. CDR1 is LNHNV and CDR2 is YYDKDF in the germline V gene (reference sequence). The CDR3 spans 14 residues. Trimming stripped 6 bases from V and 0 bases from J, with 11 bases between. For the CDR3, the DNA is TGTGCCACCAGTTACGTGACACTGAACACTGAAGCTTTCTTT. It codes for CATSYVTLNTEAFF.

The chain carries TRBV7-8 and TRBJ2-2; 7 nucleotides agree with TRBD1. V lost 2 bases to trimming and J lost 3 bases; unmatched junction nucleotides: 6. This CDR3 contains 16 residues. The germline gives CDR1 SGHVS, CDR2 FQNEAQ. In DNA form, the CDR3 reads TGTGCCAGCAGCTTATTATGGGGACAGTACACCGGGGAGCTGTTTTTT. Residues: CASSLLWGQYTGELFF.

Only one count was recorded for this clone. The V gene is TRBV2, the J gene TRBJ2-3; 11 bases agree with TRBD2. CDR1 is SNHLY, CDR2 FYNNEI, per germline. V gave up 8 bases and J gave up 1 base; unmatched junction bases: 2. The CDR3 contains 14 residues. CDR3 loop: CASWGLAGTDTQYF. CDR3 nucleotides: TGTGCCAGCTGGGGACTAGCGGGCACAGATACGCAGTATTTT.

This clone was seen more than once but under ten times. The rearrangement links TRBV7-8 to TRBJ1-5; D might be TRBD1 (5 bases). This CDR3 region has 15 residues. Germline V gene sequence: CDR1 SGHVS, CDR2 FQNEAQ. Trimming cost V 5 bases and J 1 base, with 12 bases left between them. CDR3: CASSRGRASNQPQHF. CDR3 bases: TGTGCCAGCAGCCGGGGGAGGGCGAGCAATCAGCCCCAGCATTTT.

The V call is TRBV30, the J call TRBJ1-6; D is ambiguous. V lost 5 bases and J lost 14, with 19 bases in between. Germline V lookup: CDR1 GTSNPN, CDR2 SVGIG (reference sequence). The length of the CDR3 is 13 residues. The CDR3 DNA reads TGTGCCTGGTCATCTGGCGGCCATCACACCCTCCACTTT. This codes for CAWSSGGHHTLHF.

This chain uses TRBV11-2 with TRBJ2-2, with D perhaps TRBD1 (6 bases). Germline CDR1 and CDR2: SGHAT and FQNNGV. V was cut by 5 bases and J by 3 bases, with 13 bases left in between. The CDR3 length is 15 residues. The CDR3: CASSPDRSDTGELFF. The CDR3 DNA is TGTGCCAGCAGCCCAGACAGGAGTGACACCGGGGAGCTGTTTTTT.

The V and J genes are TRBV7-8 and TRBJ2-1; maybe TRBD1 (5 bases). The V end lost 5 bases, the J end lost 7 bases, and 18 bases lay between the germline ends. Germline V lookup: CDR1 SGHVS, CDR2 FQNEAQ. This CDR3 has 15 residues. The CDR3, as DNA: TGTGCCAGCAGCCCCGTCAACATAGGGGCGAATGAGCAGTTCTTC. It translates to CASSPVNIGANEQFF.